This T cell receptor (beta chain) emerged from a study of cytomegalovirus exposure and HLA in healthy donors. Primers for the PCR totalled 60 Vbeta and 13 Jbeta. Libraries were prepared by immunoSEQ multiplex PCR; TCRdb keeps only in-frame clonotypes and omits some of them. The sample lists some 150,000 clones, 60% to 80% seen once, with 1.6% in the top ten. J lost 3 bases, V lost 4 bases, and 5 bases had no gene match. The germline CDR1 and CDR2 sequences are SGHRS and YFSETQ. CDR3 length: 15 amino acids. The sequencing input was PBMCs. The chain couples TRBV5-1 to TRBJ2-2; 8 bases are shared with TRBD2. The clonotype originates from a female donor in good health and CMV-seronegative. Here the CDR3 DNA reads TGCGCCAGCAGCCTCGGGGGGGGCGACACCGGGGAGCTGTTTTTT. Translated, it gives CASSLGGGDTGELFF.